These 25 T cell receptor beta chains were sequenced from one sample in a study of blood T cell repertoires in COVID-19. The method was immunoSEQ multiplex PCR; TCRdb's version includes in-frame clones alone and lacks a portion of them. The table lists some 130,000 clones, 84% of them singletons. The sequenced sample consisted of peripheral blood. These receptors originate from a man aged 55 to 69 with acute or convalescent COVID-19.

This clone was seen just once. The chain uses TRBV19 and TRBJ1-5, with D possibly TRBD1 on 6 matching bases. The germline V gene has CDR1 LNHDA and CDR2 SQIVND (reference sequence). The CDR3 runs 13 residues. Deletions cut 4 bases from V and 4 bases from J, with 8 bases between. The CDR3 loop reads CASSKDRNQPQHF. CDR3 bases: TGTGCCAGTAGTAAGGACAGAAATCAGCCCCAGCATTTT.

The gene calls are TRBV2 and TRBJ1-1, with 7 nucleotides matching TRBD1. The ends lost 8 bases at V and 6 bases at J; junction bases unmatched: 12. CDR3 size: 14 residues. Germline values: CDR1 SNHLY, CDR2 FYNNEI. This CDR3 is CASGLDRADPEAFF. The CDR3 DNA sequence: TGTGCCAGCGGGCTCGACAGGGCGGACCCTGAAGCTTTCTTT.

CDR3 DNA sequence: TGCAGTGCTAGTCGGCAGGCAGTCTCCTACGAGCAGTACTTC. Encoded protein: CSASRQAVSYEQYF. The chain has TRBV20-1 and TRBJ2-7; D unclear. This CDR3 region has 14 residues. Germline-derived CDR1 and CDR2 are DFQATT and SNEGSKA (reference sequence). Trimming removed 3 bases from V and 0 bases from J, with 12 bases in between.

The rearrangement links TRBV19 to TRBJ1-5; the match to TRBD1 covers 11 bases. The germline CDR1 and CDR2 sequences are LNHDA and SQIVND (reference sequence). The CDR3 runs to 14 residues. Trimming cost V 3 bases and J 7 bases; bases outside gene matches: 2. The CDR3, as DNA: TGTGCCAGTAGTATGGGGACAGGGGGACAGCCCCAGCATTTT. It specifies CASSMGTGGQPQHF.

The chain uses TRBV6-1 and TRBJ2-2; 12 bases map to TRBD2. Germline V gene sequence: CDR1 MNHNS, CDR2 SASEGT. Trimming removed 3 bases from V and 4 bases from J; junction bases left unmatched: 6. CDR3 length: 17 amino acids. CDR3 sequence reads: CASSESLAGGSTGELFF. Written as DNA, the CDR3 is TGTGCCAGCAGTGAGTCTCTAGCGGGGGGGAGCACCGGGGAGCTGTTTTTT.

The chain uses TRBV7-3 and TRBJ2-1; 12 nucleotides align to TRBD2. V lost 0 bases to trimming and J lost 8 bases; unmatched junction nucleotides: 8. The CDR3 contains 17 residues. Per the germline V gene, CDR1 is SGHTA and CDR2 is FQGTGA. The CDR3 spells CASSLTTSGRIGYEQFF. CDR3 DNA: TGTGCCAGCAGCTTAACGACTAGCGGGAGAATCGGTTATGAGCAGTTCTTC.

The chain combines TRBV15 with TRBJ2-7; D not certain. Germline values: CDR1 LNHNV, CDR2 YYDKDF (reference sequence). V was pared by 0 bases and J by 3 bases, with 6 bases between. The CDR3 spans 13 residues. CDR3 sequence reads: CATSRDYNYEQYF. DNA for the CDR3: TGTGCCACCAGCAGAGATTATAACTACGAGCAGTACTTC.

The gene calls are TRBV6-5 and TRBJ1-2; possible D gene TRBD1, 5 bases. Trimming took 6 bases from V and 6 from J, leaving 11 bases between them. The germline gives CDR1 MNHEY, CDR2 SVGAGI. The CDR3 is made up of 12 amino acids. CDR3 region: CASREGLNGYTF. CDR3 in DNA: TGTGCCAGCAGGGAGGGACTAAATGGCTACACCTTC.

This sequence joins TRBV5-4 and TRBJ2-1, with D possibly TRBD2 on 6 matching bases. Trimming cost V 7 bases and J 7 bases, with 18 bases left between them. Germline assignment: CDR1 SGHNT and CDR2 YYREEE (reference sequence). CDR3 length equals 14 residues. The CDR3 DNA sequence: TGTGCCAGCGGGGTTGGCCTAGCGAAAAATGAGCAGTTCTTC. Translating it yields CASGVGLAKNEQFF. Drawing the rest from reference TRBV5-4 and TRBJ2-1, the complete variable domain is ETGVTQSPTHLIKTRGQQVTLRCSSQSGHNTVSWYQQALGQGPQFIFQYYREEENGRGNFPPRFSGLQFPNYSSELNVNALELDDSALYLCASGVGLAKNEQFFGPGTRLTVL.

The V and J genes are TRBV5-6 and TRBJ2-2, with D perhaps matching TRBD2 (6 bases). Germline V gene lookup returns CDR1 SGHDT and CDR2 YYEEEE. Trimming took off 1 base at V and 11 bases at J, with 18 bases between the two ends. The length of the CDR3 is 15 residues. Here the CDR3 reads CASSLIGWQGGELFF. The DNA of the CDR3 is TGTGCCAGCAGCTTGATCGGGTGGCAGGGAGGAGAGCTGTTTTTT.

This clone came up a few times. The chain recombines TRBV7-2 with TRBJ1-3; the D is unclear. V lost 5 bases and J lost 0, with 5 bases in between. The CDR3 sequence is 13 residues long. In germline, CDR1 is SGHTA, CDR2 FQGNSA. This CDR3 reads CASSANSGNTIYF. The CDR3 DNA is TGTGCCAGCAGCGCGAACTCTGGAAACACCATATATTTT.

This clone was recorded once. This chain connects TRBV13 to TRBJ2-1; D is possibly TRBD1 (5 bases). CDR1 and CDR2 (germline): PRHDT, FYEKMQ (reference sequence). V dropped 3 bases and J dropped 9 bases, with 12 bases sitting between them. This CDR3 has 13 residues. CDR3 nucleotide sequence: TGTGCCAGCAGCTTGGCAGGGAAGGGTGAGCAGTTCTTC. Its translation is CASSLAGKGEQFF. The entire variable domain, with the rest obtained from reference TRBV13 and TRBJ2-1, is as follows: AAGVIQSPRHLIKEKRETATLKCYPIPRHDTVYWYQQGPGQDPQFLISFYEKMQSDKGSIPDRFSAQQFSDYHSELNMSSLELGDSALYFCASSLAGKGEQFFGPGTRLTVL.

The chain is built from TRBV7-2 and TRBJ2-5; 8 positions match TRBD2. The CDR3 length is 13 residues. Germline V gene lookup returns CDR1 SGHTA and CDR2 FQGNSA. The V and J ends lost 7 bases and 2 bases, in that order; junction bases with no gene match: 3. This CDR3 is CASKLAAQETQYF. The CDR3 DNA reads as TGTGCCAGCAAACTAGCGGCTCAAGAGACCCAGTACTTC.

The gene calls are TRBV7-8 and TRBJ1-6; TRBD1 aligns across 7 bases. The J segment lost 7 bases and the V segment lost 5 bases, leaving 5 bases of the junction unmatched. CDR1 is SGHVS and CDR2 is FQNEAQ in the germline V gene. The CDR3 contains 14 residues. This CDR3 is CASSPRQGNSPLHF. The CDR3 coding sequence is TGTGCCAGCAGCCCCCGACAGGGAAATTCACCCCTCCACTTT.

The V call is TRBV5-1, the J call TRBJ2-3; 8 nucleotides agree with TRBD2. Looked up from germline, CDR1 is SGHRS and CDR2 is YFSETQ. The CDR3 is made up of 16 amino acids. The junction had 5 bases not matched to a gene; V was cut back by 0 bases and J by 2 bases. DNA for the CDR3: TGCGCCAGCAGCTTGGAGGTAGCGGGGAACACAGATACGCAGTATTTT. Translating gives CASSLEVAGNTDTQYF.

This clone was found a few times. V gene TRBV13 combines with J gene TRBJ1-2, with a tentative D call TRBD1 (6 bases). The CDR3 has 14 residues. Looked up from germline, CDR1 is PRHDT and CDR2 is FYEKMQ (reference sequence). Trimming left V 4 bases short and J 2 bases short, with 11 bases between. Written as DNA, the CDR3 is TGTGCCAGCAGCTATACAGGGTCAAACTATGGCTACACCTTC. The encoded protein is CASSYTGSNYGYTF.

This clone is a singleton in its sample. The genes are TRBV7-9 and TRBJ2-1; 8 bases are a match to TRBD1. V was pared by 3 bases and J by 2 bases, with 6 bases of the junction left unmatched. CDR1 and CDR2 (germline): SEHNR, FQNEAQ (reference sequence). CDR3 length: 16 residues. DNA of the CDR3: TGTGCCAGCAGCTTCCCCCAGGGGGCCGCCTACAATGAGCAGTTCTTC. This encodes CASSFPQGAAYNEQFF.

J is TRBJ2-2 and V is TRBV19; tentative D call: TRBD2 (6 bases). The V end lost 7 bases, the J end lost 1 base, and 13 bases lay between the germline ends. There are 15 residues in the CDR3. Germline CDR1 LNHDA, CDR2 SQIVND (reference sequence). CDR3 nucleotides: TGTGCCAGTATGCGGCGGGATGTGAACACCGGGGAGCTGTTTTTT. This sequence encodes CASMRRDVNTGELFF.

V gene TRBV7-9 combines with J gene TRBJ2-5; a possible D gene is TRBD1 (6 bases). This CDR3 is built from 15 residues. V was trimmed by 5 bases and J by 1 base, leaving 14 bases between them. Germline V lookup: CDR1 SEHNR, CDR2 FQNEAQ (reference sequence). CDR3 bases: TGTGCCAGCAGCCCCGGACAGACTCCCCAAGAGACCCAGTACTTC. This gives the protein CASSPGQTPQETQYF.

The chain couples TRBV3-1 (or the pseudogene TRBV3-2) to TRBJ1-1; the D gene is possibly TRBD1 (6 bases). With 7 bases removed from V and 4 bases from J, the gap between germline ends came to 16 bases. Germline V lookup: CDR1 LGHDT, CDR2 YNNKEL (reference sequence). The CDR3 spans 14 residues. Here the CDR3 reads CASKTAGGLTEAFF. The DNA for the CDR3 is TGTGCCAGCAAAACCGCGGGGGGGCTCACTGAAGCTTTCTTT.

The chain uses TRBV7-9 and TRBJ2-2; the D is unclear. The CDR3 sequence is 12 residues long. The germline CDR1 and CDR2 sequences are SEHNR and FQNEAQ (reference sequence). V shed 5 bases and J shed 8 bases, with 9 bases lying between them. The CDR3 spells CASSPPAGELFF. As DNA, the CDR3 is TGTGCCAGCAGCCCACCAGCGGGGGAGCTGTTTTTT.

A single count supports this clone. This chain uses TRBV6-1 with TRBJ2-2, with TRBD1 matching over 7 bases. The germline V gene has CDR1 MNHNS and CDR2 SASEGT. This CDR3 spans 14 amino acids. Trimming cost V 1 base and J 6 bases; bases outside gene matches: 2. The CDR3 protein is CASSEGTGPGELFF. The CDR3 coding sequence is TGTGCCAGCAGTGAAGGGACAGGTCCCGGGGAGCTGTTTTTT.

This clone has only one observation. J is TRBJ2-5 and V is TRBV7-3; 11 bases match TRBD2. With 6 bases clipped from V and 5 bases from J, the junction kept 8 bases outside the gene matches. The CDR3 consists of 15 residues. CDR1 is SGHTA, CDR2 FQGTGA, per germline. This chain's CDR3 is CASSTSGGSLETQYF. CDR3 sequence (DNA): TGTGCCAGCAGTACTAGCGGGGGCTCCCTGGAGACCCAGTACTTC.

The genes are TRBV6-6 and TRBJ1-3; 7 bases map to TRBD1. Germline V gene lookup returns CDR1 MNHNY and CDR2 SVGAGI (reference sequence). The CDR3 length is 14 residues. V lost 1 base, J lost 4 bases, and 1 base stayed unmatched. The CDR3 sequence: CASSYWTGGNTIYF. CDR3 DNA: TGTGCCAGCAGTTACTGGACAGGAGGAAACACCATATATTTT.

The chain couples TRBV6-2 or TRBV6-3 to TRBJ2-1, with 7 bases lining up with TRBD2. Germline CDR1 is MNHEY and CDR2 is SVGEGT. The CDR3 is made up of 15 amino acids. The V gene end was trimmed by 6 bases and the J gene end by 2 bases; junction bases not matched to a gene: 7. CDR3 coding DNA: TGTGCCAGCAGCTGGGGGGGAAAAACCTACAATGAGCAGTTCTTC. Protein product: CASSWGGKTYNEQFF.